This T cell receptor beta chain was recorded in a study of beta chain bispecific antibodies for T cell cancers. Overall study context: TRBV sequencing of surviving healthy T cells measured each family's depletion.

Germline assignment: CDR1 WNHNN and CDR2 SYGVQD (reference sequence). Losses at the gene ends were 5 bases for V and 6 bases for J; bases not matched to a gene: 10. CDR3 size: 14 residues. TCRdb re-called the 5' RACE reads through MiXCR, storing one row per CDR3 protein. The sample has about 20,000 distinct CDR3 sequences; just over 2% are singletons. Findings of the study overall: In these mixed samples, most targeted TRBV reads derived from the leukemia cell line. After anti-TRBV12 rather than anti-CD19 exposure, TRBV12-3 made up around 99% less of total TRBV signal.

This clonotype was seen many times. Its antigen is not known. Either OKT3 anti-CD3 antibody or CD3/CD28 beads expanded T cells from blood mononuclear cells over approximately 3 days. Sample: healthy donor T cells cultured with leukemia cells, taken from a culture containing a bispecific antibody targeting TCR Vbeta12. The V and J genes are TRBV10-1 and TRBJ2-7, with 7 nucleotides matching TRBD1. This receptor was obtained from a human donor in good health. Some clones in this sample may be carry-over from other donors' samples. CDR3 DNA sequence: TGCGCCAGCAGTACCACCGGGACAGCCGCCGAGCAGTACTTC. Translation gives CASSTTGTAAEQYF.